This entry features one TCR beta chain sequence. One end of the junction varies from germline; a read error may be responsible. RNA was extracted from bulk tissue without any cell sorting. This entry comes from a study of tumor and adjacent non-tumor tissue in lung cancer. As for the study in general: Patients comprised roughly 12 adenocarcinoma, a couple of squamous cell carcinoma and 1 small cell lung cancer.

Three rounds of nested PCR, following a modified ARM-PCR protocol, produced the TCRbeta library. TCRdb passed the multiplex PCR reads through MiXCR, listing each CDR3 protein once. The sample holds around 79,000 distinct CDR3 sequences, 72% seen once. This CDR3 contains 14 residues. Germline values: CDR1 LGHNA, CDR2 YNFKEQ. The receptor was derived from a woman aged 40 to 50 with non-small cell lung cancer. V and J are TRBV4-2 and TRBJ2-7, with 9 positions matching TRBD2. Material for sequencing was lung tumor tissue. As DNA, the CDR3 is TGTGCCACCAGCCCACTAGCGGGCTACTACGAGCAGTACTTC. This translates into CATSPLAGYYEQYF.